This TCR beta chain was identified during a study of blood T cell repertoires in COVID-19 (dated by TCRdb to between 2020 and 2021). Background for the entire study: Collaborator samples came from the United States, Italy and Spain and covered acute and convalescent phases of COVID-19. The material from the prospective study consisted of cDNA or gDNA derived from T cells, B-cell-depleted T cells, or PBMCs. Nearly every sample came with metadata listing a de-identified subject ID, COVID-19 status, age in years and sex. Where available, HLA class I and class II types were obtained from metadata supplied by the sample provider rather than from assay-based typing. A freely available public database, intended as a resource for researchers studying the immune response to SARS-CoV-2, is where the repertoires were released. Deeply sampled blood TCRbeta repertoires from subjects exposed to, actively infected with, or recovered from COVID-19 were included in the dataset. The samples were drawn from two sources: the first 160 participants of the ongoing ImmuneRACE study, and 1,254 subjects contributed by 6 global collaborators. Paper-wide results and their limitations: The amount of clinical and demographic metadata varied by source and participant and was provided uncurated.

Another Seattle source contributed samples from volunteer blood donors who had recovered from COVID-19. Whole blood was collected in K2EDTA tubes by collaborating institutions according to the institutions' own protocols. For TCRbeta analysis, collaborator samples were shipped as frozen whole blood, as isolated PBMCs, or as DNA extracted from either sample type. Looking up the germline V gene yields CDR1 SGHAT and CDR2 FQNNGV. V sheds 5 bases and J sheds 0 bases, leaving 10 bases between their ends. From its cysteine to its phenylalanine, the CDR3 spans 14 amino acids. This entry keeps only the CDR3 DNA: 42 bases, framed from base 1. TCRbeta CDR3 regions were amplified from genomic DNA by means of the immunoSEQ Assay, a bias-controlled multiplex PCR. Per the authors' processing: The number of nucleated cells in each sample was estimated from the amplification of reference gene primers within the assay. To quantify the absolute abundance of each unique TCRbeta CDR3 rearrangement, sequence reads were collapsed and filtered. For each sample, productive Simpson clonality was calculated by taking the square root of Simpson's diversity index across productive rearrangements. As stored in TCRdb, this immuneACCESS dataset retains in-frame rearrangements with V and J assigned. A fraction of the clones does not appear; measured against another copy, unresolved V genes explain less than half of the discrepancy, and the remainder lacks a known reason. Clonal size and the V and J genes are those of that table, whereas D and trimming came from the DNA. Recorded for this sample are fewer than 150,000 clones; roughly 86% of them occurred a single time. The ten largest account for 15% to 20% of the sample.

Regarding this clone: What antigen it recognizes has not been identified. The input lacks base qualities; no much larger clone sits a single base away.

The origin of this receptor is a woman in her forties or fifties who had recovered from COVID-19. The sequence joins TRBV11-2 to TRBJ1-2; the D segment cannot be called with confidence. Sequences were obtained from peripheral blood. Here the CDR3 is given as CASSARGANYGYTF. The nucleotide sequence reads as follows: TGTGCCAGCAGCGCACGGGGAGCTAACTATGGCTACACCTTC.